Listed below are T cell receptor beta chains from one sample, sequenced in a study of blood T cell repertoires in COVID-19. Generated by immunoSEQ multiplex PCR, the TCRdb table keeps only in-frame clones and is missing some. The sample has 200,000 to 250,000 clones; 82% are singletons. Sequenced: peripheral blood. The receptors derive from a woman aged 80 or over with acute or convalescent COVID-19. Both conserved end residues are part of each CDR3. D genes are given only for firm matches. Clone size is shown for a subset of rows, as once, few, many or a class of expanded clone.

v_call	clone_size	d_call	j_call	cdr3_nt	cdr3_aa
TRBV19	.	.	TRBJ1-1	TGTGCCAGTAGTATAGATCGTATAGAAACTGAAGCTTTCTTT	CASSIDRIETEAFF
TRBV19	.	TRBD1	TRBJ2-3	TGTGCCAGTAGTATTAGGCAGGGGGCAGCAGATACGCAGTATTTT	CASSIRQGAADTQYF
TRBV3-1/TRBV3-2	.	.	TRBJ2-3	TGTGCCAGCAGCCATCGCGGGGGCACAGATACGCAGTATTTT	CASSHRGGTDTQYF
TRBV7-2	.	TRBD1	TRBJ1-2	TGTGCCAGCAGCTTAGCCGCGGGACAGAACTATGGCTACACCTTC	CASSLAAGQNYGYTF
TRBV12-3/TRBV12-4	.	.	TRBJ1-1	TGTGCCAGCACCCTGGACAGCTTCACTGAAGCTTTCTTT	CASTLDSFTEAFF
TRBV28	.	.	TRBJ2-1	TGTGCCAGCAGCCCCCTGAGCGGGCGATACAATGAGCAGTTCTTC	CASSPLSGRYNEQFF
TRBV7-2	.	.	TRBJ1-4	TGTGCCAGCAGCCCGGGACTCGCCACTACTAATGAAAAACTGTTTTTT	CASSPGLATTNEKLFF
TRBV6-5	.	TRBD1	TRBJ1-1	TGTGCCAGCAGGACAACTCAGGGGGCGTCGGAAGCTTTCTTT	CASRTTQGASEAFF
TRBV7-2	.	.	TRBJ1-4	TGTGCCAGCAGCTTAGGGGCGGGTTCTAATGAAAAACTGTTTTTT	CASSLGAGSNEKLFF
TRBV7-2	.	TRBD1	TRBJ2-3	TGTGCCAGCAGCTTGGGACAGCAAATCACAGATACGCAGTATTTT	CASSLGQQITDTQYF
TRBV7-9	.	TRBD1	TRBJ1-4	TGTGCCAGCAGTCCGGACAGGGAGGAATGGGCTAATGAAAAACTGTTTTTT	CASSPDREEWANEKLFF
TRBV6-6	few	.	TRBJ2-3	TGTGCCAGCAGTCACCATAGCGGCACAGATACGCAGTATTTT	CASSHHSGTDTQYF
TRBV9	.	.	TRBJ1-4	TGTGCCAGCAGCGGCGACGGAGCTAATGAAAAACTGTTTTTT	CASSGDGANEKLFF
TRBV7-2	.	TRBD2	TRBJ2-5	TGTGCCAGCAGCTTAAGAGCGGGGGAACAAGAGACCCAGTACTTC	CASSLRAGEQETQYF
TRBV7-2	few	.	TRBJ2-2	TGTGCCAGCAGCGGCAGGTACACCGGGGAGCTGTTTTTT	CASSGRYTGELFF
TRBV27	.	TRBD2	TRBJ2-5	TGTGCCAGCAGTTTCATTAGCGGGGGGCCTCAAGAGACCCAGTACTTC	CASSFISGGPQETQYF
TRBV5-1	.	.	TRBJ1-5	TGCGCCAGCAGCTTGTCAGGGGTCAATCAGCCCCAGCATTTT	CASSLSGVNQPQHF
TRBV5-3	.	.	TRBJ1-1	TGTGCCAGAAGCAGTAACAGCTTGAGCACTGAAGCTTTCTTT	CARSSNSLSTEAFF
TRBV7-2	.	.	TRBJ2-4	TGTGCCAGCAGCTTACAGGACTCCAAAAACATTCAGTACTTC	CASSLQDSKNIQYF
TRBV5-1	.	.	TRBJ2-1	TGCGCCAGCAGCTTGGCCGGACAGCATGGCACTGAGCAGTTCTTC	CASSLAGQHGTEQFF
TRBV5-4	.	.	TRBJ2-2	TGTGCCAGCAGCTTTGGTAGGGGCCCTTTGAACACCGGGGAGCTGTTTTTT	CASSFGRGPLNTGELFF
TRBV5-4	few	.	TRBJ2-1	TGTGCCAGCAGCCTGGGACCTGCAAGCGGCCTTTACAATGAGCAGTTCTTC	CASSLGPASGLYNEQFF
TRBV9	.	.	TRBJ2-7	TGTGCCAGCAGCGCGGGATCCACCTACGAGCAGTACTTC	CASSAGSTYEQYF
TRBV28	.	.	TRBJ1-4	TGTGCCAGCACGGGGGGCGATATAGCTAATGAAAAACTGTTTTTT	CASTGGDIANEKLFF
TRBV7-9	.	TRBD1	TRBJ2-7	TGTGCCAGCAGCTTAGGACAGGGGGGTGAGCAGTACTTC	CASSLGQGGEQYF
TRBV4-1	.	TRBD1	TRBJ1-5	TGCGCCAGCAGCCAAGATTCGGGACAGACATATAGCAATCAGCCCCAGCATTTT	CASSQDSGQTYSNQPQHF
TRBV6-5	.	.	TRBJ2-5	TGTGCCAGCAGCGATCTCAGGGGGGAAGAGACCCAGTACTTC	CASSDLRGEETQYF
TRBV4-2	.	TRBD1	TRBJ2-7	TGTGCCAGCAGCCAAGGCCAGGGGGACTACGAGCAGTACTTC	CASSQGQGDYEQYF
TRBV4-2	.	TRBD1	TRBJ2-7	TGTGCCAGCAGCCAAAACCGGGACAGCTACGAGCAGTACTTC	CASSQNRDSYEQYF
TRBV7-2	.	TRBD2	TRBJ2-1	TGTGCCAGCAGCCAGACTAGCGGGGGGGGCAATGAGCAGTTCTTC	CASSQTSGGGNEQFF